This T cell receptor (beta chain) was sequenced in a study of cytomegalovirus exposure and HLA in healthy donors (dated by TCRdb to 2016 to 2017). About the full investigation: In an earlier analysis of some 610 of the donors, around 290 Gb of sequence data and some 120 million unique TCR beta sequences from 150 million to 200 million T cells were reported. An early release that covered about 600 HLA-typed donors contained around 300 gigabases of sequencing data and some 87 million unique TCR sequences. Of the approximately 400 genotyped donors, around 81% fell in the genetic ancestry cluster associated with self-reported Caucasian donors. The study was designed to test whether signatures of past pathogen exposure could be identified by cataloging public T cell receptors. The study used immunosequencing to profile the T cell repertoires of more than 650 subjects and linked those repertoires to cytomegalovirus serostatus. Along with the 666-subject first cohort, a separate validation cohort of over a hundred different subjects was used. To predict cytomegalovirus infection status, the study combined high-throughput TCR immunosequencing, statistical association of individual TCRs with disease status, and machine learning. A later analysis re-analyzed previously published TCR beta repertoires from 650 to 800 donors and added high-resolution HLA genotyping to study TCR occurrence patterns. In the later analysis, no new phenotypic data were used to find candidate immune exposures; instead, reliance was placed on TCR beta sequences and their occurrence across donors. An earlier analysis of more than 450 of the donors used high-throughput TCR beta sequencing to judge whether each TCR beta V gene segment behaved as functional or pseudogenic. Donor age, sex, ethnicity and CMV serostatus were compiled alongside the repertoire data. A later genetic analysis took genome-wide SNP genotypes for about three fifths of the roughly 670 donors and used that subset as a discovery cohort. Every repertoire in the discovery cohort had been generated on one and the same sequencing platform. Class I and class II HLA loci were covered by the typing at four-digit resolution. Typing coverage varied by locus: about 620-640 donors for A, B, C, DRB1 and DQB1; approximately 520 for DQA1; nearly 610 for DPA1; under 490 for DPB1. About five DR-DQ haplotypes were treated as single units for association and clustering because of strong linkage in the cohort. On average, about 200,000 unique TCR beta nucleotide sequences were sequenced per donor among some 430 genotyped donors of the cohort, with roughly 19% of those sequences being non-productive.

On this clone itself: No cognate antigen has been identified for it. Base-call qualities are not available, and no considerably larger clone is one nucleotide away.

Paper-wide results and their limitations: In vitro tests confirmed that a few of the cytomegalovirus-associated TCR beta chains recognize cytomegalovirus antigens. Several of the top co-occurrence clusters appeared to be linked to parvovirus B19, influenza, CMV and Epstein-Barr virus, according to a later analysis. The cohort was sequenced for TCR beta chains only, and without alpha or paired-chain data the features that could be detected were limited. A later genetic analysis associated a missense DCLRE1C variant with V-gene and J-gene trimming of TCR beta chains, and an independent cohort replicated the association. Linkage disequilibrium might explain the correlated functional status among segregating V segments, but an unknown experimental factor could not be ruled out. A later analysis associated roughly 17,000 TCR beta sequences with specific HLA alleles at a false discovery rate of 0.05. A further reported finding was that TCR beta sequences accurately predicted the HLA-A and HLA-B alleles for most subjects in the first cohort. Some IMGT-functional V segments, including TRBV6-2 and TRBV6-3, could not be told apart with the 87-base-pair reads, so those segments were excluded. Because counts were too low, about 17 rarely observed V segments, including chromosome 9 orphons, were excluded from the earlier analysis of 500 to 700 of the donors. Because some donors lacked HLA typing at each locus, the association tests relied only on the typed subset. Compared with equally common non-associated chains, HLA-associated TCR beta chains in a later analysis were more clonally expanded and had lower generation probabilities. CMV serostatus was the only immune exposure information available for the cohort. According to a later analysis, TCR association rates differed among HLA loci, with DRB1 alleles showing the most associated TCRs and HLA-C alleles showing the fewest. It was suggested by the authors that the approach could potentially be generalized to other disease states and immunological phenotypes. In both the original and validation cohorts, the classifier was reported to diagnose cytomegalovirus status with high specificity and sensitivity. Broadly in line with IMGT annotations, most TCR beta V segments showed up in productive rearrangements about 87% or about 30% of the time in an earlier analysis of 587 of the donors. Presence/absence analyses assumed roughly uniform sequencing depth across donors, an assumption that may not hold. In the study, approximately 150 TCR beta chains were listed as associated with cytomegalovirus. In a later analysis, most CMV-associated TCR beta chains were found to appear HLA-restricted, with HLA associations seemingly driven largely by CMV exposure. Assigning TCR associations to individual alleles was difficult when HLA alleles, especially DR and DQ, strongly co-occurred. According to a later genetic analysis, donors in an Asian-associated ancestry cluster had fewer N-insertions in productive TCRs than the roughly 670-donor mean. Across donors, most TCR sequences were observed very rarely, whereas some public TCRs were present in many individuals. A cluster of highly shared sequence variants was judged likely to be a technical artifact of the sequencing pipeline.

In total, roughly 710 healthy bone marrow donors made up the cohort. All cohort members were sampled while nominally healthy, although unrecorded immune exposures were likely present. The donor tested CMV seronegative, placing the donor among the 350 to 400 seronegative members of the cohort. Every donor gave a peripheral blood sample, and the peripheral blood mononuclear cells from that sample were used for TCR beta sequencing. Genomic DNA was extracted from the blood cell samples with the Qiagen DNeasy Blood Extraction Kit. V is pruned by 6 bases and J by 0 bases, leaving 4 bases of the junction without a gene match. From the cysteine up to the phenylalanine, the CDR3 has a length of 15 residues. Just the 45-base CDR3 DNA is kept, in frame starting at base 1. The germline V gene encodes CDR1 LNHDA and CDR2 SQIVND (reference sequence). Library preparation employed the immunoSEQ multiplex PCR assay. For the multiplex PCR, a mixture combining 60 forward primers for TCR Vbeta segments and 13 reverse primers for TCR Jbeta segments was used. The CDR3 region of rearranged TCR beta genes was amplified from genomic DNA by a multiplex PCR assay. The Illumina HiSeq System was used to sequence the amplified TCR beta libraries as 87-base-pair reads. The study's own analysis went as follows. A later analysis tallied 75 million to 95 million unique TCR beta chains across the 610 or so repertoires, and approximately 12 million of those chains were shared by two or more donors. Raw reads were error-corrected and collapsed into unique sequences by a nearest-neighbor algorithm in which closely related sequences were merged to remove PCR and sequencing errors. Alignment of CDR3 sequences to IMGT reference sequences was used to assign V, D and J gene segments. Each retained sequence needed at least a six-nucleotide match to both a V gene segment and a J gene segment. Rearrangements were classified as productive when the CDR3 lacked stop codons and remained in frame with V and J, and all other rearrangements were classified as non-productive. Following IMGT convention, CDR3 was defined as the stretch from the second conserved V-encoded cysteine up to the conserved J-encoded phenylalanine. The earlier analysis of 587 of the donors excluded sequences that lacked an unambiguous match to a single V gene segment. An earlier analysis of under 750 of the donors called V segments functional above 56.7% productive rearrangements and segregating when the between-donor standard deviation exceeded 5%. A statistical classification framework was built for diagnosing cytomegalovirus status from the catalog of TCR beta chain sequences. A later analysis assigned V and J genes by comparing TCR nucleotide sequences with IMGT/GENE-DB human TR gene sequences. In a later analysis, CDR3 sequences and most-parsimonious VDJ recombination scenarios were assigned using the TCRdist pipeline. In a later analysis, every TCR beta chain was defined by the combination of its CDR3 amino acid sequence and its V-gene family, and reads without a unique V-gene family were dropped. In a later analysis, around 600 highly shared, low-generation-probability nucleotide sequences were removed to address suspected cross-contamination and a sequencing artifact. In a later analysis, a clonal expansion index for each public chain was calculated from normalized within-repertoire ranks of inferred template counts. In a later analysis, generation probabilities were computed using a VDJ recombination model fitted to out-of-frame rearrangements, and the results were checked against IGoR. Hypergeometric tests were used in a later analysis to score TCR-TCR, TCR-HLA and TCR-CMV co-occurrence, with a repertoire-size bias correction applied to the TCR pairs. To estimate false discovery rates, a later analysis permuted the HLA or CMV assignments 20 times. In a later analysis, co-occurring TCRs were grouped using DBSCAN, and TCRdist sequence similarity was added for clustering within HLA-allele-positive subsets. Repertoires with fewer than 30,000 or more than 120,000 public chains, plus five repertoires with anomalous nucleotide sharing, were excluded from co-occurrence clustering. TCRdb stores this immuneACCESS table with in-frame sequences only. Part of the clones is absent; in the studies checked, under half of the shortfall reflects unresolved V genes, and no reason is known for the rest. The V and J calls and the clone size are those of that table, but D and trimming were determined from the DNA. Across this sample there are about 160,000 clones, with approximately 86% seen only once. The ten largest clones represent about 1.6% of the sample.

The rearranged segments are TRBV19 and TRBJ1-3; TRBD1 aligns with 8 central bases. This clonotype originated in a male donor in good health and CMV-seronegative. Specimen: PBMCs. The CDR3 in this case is CASRTGANSGNTIYF. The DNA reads TGTGCCAGTAGGACAGGGGCAAACTCTGGAAACACCATATATTTT. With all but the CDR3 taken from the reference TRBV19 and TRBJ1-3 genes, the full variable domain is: DGGITQSPKYLFRKEGQNVTLSCEQNLNHDAMYWYRQDPGQGLRLIYYSQIVNDFQKGDIAEGYSVSREKKESFPLTVTSAQKNPTAFYLCASRTGANSGNTIYFGEGSWLTVV.